This T cell receptor (beta chain) was found in a study of OX40 agonist ivuxolimab in advanced cancers. In the study overall: Given to patients was ivuxolimab, an agonistic anti-OX40 (CD134) antibody.

Sequencing used immunoSEQ multiplex PCR; TCRdb keeps in-frame clones, though not all of them. This sample yields 84,000 or so clones, of which roughly 94% are seen a single time; more than 9.5% belongs to the top ten. The cohort excluded patients with autoimmune disease history or systemic immunosuppression. Overall study results and limits: In the 0.1 to 3.0 mg/kg range, CD4+ and CD8+ blood T cells had expanded clonally by week 6.

V gave up 1 base and J gave up 4 bases, with 7 bases separating them. The CDR3 has 13 amino acids. Per the germline V gene, CDR1 is LNHDA and CDR2 is SQIVND (reference sequence). Of note for this clone: Its antigen remains unidentified.

The specimen comprised CD4+ or CD8+ T cells sorted from blood, sampled in a trial of the OX40 agonist ivuxolimab. The V gene is TRBV19, the J gene TRBJ2-5, with D perhaps matching TRBD1 (6 bases). The TCR comes from an adult with an advanced solid tumor such as melanoma, head and neck, liver or kidney cancer. This CDR3 is CASSIVGGETQYF. CDR3 coding DNA: TGTGCCAGTAGTATAGTAGGGGGAGAGACCCAGTACTTC.